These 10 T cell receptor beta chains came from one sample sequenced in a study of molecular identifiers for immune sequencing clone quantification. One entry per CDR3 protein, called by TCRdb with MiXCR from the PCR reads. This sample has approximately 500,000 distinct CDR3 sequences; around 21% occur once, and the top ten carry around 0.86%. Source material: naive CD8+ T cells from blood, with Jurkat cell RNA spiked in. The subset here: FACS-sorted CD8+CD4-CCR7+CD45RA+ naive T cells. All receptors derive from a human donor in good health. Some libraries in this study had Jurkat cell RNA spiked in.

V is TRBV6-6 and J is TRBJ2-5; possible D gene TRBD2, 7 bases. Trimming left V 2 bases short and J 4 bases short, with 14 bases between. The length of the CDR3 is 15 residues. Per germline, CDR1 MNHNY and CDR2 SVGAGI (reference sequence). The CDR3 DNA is TGTGCCAGCAGTTACGGGGGGGGGGCGGCAGAGACCCAGTACTTC. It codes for CASSYGGGAAETQYF.

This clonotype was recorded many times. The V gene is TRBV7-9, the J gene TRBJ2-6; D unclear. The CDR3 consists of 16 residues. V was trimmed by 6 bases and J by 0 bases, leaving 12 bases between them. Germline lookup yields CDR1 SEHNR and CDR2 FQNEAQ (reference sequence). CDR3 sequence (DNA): TGTGCCAGCAGTTCCCCGCGCGGCTCTGGGGCCAACGTCCTGACTTTC. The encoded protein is CASSSPRGSGANVLTF.

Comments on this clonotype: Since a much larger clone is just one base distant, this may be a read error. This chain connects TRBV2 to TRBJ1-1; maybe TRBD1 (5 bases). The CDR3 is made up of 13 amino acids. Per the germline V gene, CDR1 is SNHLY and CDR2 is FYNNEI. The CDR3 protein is CASRRGGATEALF. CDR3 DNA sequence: TGTGCCAGCAGGCGGGGAGGGGCGACTGAAGCTCTCTTT.

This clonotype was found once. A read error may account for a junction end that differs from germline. The CDR3 spells CASGYSMDRDWSNEQFF. The CDR3 DNA is TGTGCCAGCGGTTACTCGATGGACAGGGACTGGAGCAATGAGCAGTTCTTC. The chain has TRBV6-5 and TRBJ2-1; 8 nucleotides agree with TRBD1. CDR1 MNHEY and CDR2 SVGAGI come from the germline V gene. The CDR3 has 17 residues.

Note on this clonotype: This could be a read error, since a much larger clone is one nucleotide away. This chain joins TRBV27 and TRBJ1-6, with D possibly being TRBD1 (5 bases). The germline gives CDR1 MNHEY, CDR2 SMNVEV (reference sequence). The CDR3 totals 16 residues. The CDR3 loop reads CASSHSLGVEFSSLHF. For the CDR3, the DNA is TGTGCCAGCAGTCATTCCCTAGGGGTGGAGTTTTCATCCCTCCACTTT.

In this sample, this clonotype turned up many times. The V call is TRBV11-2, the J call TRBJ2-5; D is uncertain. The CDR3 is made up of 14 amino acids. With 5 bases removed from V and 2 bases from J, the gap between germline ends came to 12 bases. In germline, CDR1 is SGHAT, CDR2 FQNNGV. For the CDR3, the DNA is TGTGCCAGCAGCCCCCAGAGTCAGCAAGAGACCCAGTACTTC. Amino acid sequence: CASSPQSQQETQYF. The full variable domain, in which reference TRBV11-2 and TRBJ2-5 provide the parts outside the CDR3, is EAGVAQSPRYKIIEKRQSVAFWCNPISGHATLYWYQQILGQGPKLLIQFQNNGVVDDSQLPKDRFSAERLKGVDSTLKIQPAKLEDSAVYLCASSPQSQQETQYFGPGTRLLVL.

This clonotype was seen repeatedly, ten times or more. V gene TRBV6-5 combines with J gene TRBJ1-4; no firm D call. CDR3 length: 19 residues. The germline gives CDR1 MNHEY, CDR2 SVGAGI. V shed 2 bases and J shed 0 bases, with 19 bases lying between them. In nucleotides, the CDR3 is TGTGCCAGCAGTTACCATGCAACTGTCGAGGGAGCAACTAATGAAAAACTGTTTTTT. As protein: CASSYHATVEGATNEKLFF.

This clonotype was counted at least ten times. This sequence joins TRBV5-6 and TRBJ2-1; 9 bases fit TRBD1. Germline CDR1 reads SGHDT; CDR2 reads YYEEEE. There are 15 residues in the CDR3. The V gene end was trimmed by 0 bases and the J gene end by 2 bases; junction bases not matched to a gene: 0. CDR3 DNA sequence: TGTGCCAGCAGCTTGGGGACAGGGGCCTACAATGAGCAGTTCTTC. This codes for CASSLGTGAYNEQFF.

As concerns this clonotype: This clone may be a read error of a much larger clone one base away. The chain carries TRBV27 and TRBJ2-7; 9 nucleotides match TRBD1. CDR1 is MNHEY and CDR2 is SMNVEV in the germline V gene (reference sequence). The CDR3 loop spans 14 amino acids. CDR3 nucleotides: TGTGCCGGCAGTTTACTGGGACAGGGTCACGAGCAGTACTTC. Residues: CAGSLLGQGHEQYF.

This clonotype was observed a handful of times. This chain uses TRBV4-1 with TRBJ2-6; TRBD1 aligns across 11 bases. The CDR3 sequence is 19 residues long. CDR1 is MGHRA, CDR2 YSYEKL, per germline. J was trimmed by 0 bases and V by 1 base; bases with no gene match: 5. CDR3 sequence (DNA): TGCGCCAGCAGCCAAGCGGGGACAGGGGGAAACTCTGGGGCCAACGTCCTGACTTTC. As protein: CASSQAGTGGNSGANVLTF.